Listed below are T cell receptor beta chains from one sample, sequenced in a study of metastatic and nonmetastatic thyroid tumors. TCRdb reprocessed the PCR reads using MiXCR. The repertoire includes fewer than 50,000 clones, around 15% of them detected once, and about 20% sits in the top ten. Sequencing was carried out using blood. The origin of the receptors is a female donor with papillary thyroid cancer or a benign thyroid nodule (not recorded which). Some clones in this sample may be carry-over from other donors' samples. Each CDR3 is given with its conserved first and last residue. The D gene is left open where the match is weak. A clone size is listed for some rows: how often the clone was seen (once, few, many), or a class if it is expanded.

abundance | j_gene | d_gene | v_gene | len | CDR3nt | CDR3aa
many | TRBJ2-7 | - | TRBV20-1 | 14 | TGCAGTGCTAGAGGGAGGATGGGGATTTACGAGCAGTACTTC | CSARGRMGIYEQYF
many | TRBJ2-1 | - | TRBV2 | 13 | TGTGCCAGCAGTGATAAGGGCCTCGGAGAGCAGTTCTTC | CASSDKGLGEQFF
many | TRBJ2-7 | - | TRBV5-1 | 14 | TGCGCCAGCAGCTTGGTCCAGGGAGCCTACGAGCAGTACTTC | CASSLVQGAYEQYF
many | TRBJ1-1 | - | TRBV5-4 | 14 | TGTGCCAGCAGCCCAGGACAAGAGAACACTGAAGCTTTCTTT | CASSPGQENTEAFF
many | TRBJ2-3 | TRBD1 | TRBV7-2 | 18 | TGTGCCAGCAGCTTAGGGACAGGGGCCCAAAGGGGCACAGATACGCAGTATTTT | CASSLGTGAQRGTDTQYF
many | TRBJ1-1 | - | TRBV19 | 14 | TGTGCCAGTAGTATGGCAGCCCAGGACACTGAAGCTTTCTTT | CASSMAAQDTEAFF
many | TRBJ2-3 | TRBD2 | TRBV5-1 | 15 | TGCGCCAGCCTGGAGCTAGCGGGGGGCACAGATACGCAGTATTTT | CASLELAGGTDTQYF
few | TRBJ1-2 | TRBD1 | TRBV6-1 | 14 | TGTGCCAGCAGTAAGACCGGGACAGGGTACGGCTACACCTTC | CASSKTGTGYGYTF
many | TRBJ2-1 | TRBD1 | TRBV11-2 | 15 | TGTGCCAGCAGCTTAGGGGGACAGGAATTCAATGAGCAGTTCTTC | CASSLGGQEFNEQFF
many | TRBJ1-2 | - | TRBV27 | 14 | TGTGCCAGCAGTTGGGCTAGGGACTCCTATGGCTACACCTTC | CASSWARDSYGYTF
many | TRBJ1-1 | - | TRBV5-1 | 13 | TGCGCCAGCAGCTTGGGGGGATTATCTGGAGCTTTCTTT | CASSLGGLSGAFF
many | TRBJ1-2 | TRBD1 | TRBV27 | 14 | TGTGCCAGCAGTATGGAGGGGGCCGGCTATGGCTACACCTTC | CASSMEGAGYGYTF
many | TRBJ2-5 | - | TRBV29-1 | 13 | TGCAGCGTTGAACACCAGAAAGGAAAGACCCAGTACTTC | CSVEHQKGKTQYF
many | TRBJ2-7 | - | TRBV5-1 | 15 | TGCGCCAGCAGCTTGGTGGCGGGGAGCTCCTACGAGCAGTACTTC | CASSLVAGSSYEQYF
- | TRBJ2-1 | - | TRBV11-3 | 13 | TGTGCCAGTAGTATAGGGACGAACAATGAGCAGTTCTTC | CASSIGTNNEQFF
few | TRBJ2-1 | TRBD2 | TRBV19 | 13 | TGTGCCACCAAGAGGGAGGGCCCTAATGAGCAGTTCTTC | CATKREGPNEQFF
many | TRBJ2-1 | TRBD2 | TRBV5-4 | 16 | TGTGCCAGCAGCGTCGGCGGGGGAGTAATCCTCAATGAGCAGTTCTTC | CASSVGGGVILNEQFF
- | TRBJ1-6 | - | TRBV7-2 | 15 | TGTGCCAGCAGCATATACGCAGGGGATAATTCACCCCTCCACTTT | CASSIYAGDNSPLHF
- | TRBJ2-7 | - | TRBV30 | 15 | TGTGCCTGGAGTGTAACCGGGCCTACACCCTACGAGCAGTACTTC | CAWSVTGPTPYEQYF
- | TRBJ2-7 | TRBD1 | TRBV5-1 | 15 | TGCGCCAGCAGCTTGACAGGGGTTAGGGTGGGAGAGCAGTACTTC | CASSLTGVRVGEQYF
many | TRBJ2-7 | - | TRBV7-9 | 13 | TGTGCCAGCAGCCGGGACGGCCCCTACGAGCAGTACTTC | CASSRDGPYEQYF
many | TRBJ1-4 | - | TRBV6-1 | 14 | TGTGCCAGCAGTCCGGGTACAACTAATGAAAAACTGTTTTTT | CASSPGTTNEKLFF
many | TRBJ2-1 | - | TRBV7-2 | 13 | TGTGCCAGCAACAAGGGGAACTACAATGAGCAGTTCTTC | CASNKGNYNEQFF
many | TRBJ1-1 | TRBD1 | TRBV12-3/TRBV12-4 | 14 | TGTGCCAGCAGTTTGAACAGGGGAGAGACTGAAGCTTTCTTT | CASSLNRGETEAFF
few | TRBJ1-2 | - | TRBV20-1 | 13 | TGCAGTGCTACGGACAGTACTAACTATGGCTACACCTTC | CSATDSTNYGYTF
many | TRBJ2-5 | - | TRBV18 | 13 | TGTGCCAGCTCACCACGGGACCAAGAGACCCAGTACTTC | CASSPRDQETQYF
few | TRBJ2-5 | - | TRBV12-3/TRBV12-4 | 16 | TGTGCCAGCAGTGAAGGGGCGGATTATATTCAAGAGACCCAGTACTTC | CASSEGADYIQETQYF
few | TRBJ1-1 | - | TRBV5-4 | 15 | TGTGCCAGCAGCCTGGACCTGGGACTGGGGACTGAAGCTTTCTTT | CASSLDLGLGTEAFF
few | TRBJ2-7 | - | TRBV15 | 14 | TGTGCCACCAGCAGAGGGACGGCAAGGGACGAGCAGTACTTC | CATSRGTARDEQYF
many | TRBJ2-3 | - | TRBV12-3/TRBV12-4 | 15 | TGTGCCAGCAGTTTAGCGCAGGGGCTCCAGGATACGCAGTATTTT | CASSLAQGLQDTQYF
many | TRBJ2-5 | - | TRBV12-3/TRBV12-4 | 15 | TGTGCCAGCAGCCGCAGGGCCGGCCCACAAGAGACCCAGTACTTC | CASSRRAGPQETQYF
- | TRBJ2-7 | - | TRBV11-2 | 16 | TGTGCCAGCAGCTTCGGACTCGTAAGACCTACGTACGAGCAGTACTTC | CASSFGLVRPTYEQYF
- | TRBJ2-1 | TRBD2 | TRBV5-1 | 15 | TGCGCCAGCAGCTTGTATCTGCGGGAGGGCCATGAGCAGTTCTTC | CASSLYLREGHEQFF
- | TRBJ2-7 | TRBD2 | TRBV30 | 16 | TGTGCCTGGAGTGTAAGGTTTCTAGCGGGGAACAACGAGCAGTACTTC | CAWSVRFLAGNNEQYF
- | TRBJ1-1 | - | TRBV11-2 | 12 | TGTGCCAGCAGCGGAAGCGGCACTGAAGCTTTCTTT | CASSGSGTEAFF
many | TRBJ2-7 | - | TRBV9 | 16 | TGTGCCAGCAGCGTAGGTAGCGGTTTAAGCACCTACGAGCAGTACTTC | CASSVGSGLSTYEQYF
many | TRBJ1-5 | - | TRBV7-2 | 13 | TGTGCCAGCAGCTATATACGCAATCAGCCCCAGCATTTT | CASSYIRNQPQHF
- | TRBJ2-5 | TRBD2 | TRBV27 | 16 | TGTGCCAGCAGTTCACTAGCGGGAGGGAATCTGGAGACCCAGTACTTC | CASSSLAGGNLETQYF
many | TRBJ1-1 | - | TRBV6-5 | 15 | TGTGCCAGCAGTTACGACCAGGGTGGGAACACTGAAGCTTTCTTT | CASSYDQGGNTEAFF
medium-sized | TRBJ2-1 | - | TRBV6-2/TRBV6-3 | 13 | TGTGCCAGCAGTGGAAATACAGGAGATGAGCAGTTCTTC | CASSGNTGDEQFF
few | TRBJ2-2 | - | TRBV6-1 | 16 | TGTGCCAGCAGTGAATATCTAACAGGGAACGCCGGGGAGCTGTTTTTT | CASSEYLTGNAGELFF
- | TRBJ2-3 | TRBD2 | TRBV11-1 | 15 | TGTTCCAGCAGCTTAGAGCGGGACTCGAGGGATACGCAGTATTTT | CSSSLERDSRDTQYF
- | TRBJ2-2 | - | TRBV11-2 | 15 | TGTGCCAGCAGCTTAGGGGGTGTTTACACCGGGGAGCTGTTTTTT | CASSLGGVYTGELFF
many | TRBJ2-1 | TRBD2 | TRBV27 | 14 | TGTGCCAGCACCCCCCAGACTAGCAGCAATGAGCAGTTCTTC | CASTPQTSSNEQFF
many | TRBJ1-2 | - | TRBV30 | 13 | TGTGCCTGGAGTGGCGGACAGAACTATGGCTACACCTTC | CAWSGGQNYGYTF
many | TRBJ2-6 | TRBD1 | TRBV6-1 | 18 | TGTGCCAGCAGTGACCAGGGACAGTATACCTCTGGGGCCAACGTCCTGACTTTC | CASSDQGQYTSGANVLTF
few | TRBJ2-5 | TRBD1 | TRBV6-1 | 13 | TGTGCCAGCAGGACGACAGGGGAAGAGACCCAGTACTTC | CASRTTGEETQYF
- | TRBJ1-5 | - | TRBV11-2 | 18 | TGTGCCAGCAGCTTAGGAGGGTGTTGGCAGGGAAACAATCAGCCCCAGCATTTT | CASSLGGCWQGNNQPQHF
- | TRBJ1-6 | - | TRBV11-3 | 13 | TGTGCCAGCAGCTTAGACAGGGACTCACCCCTCCACTTT | CASSLDRDSPLHF
many | TRBJ2-3 | TRBD1 | TRBV2 | 15 | TGTGCCAGCAGTGGACAGGGCATGGGCACAGATACGCAGTATTTT | CASSGQGMGTDTQYF
- | TRBJ1-1 | TRBD1 | TRBV3-1 | 17 | TGTGCCAGCAGCTACTACTCAGGGGGTCTGGTCGCCGTGGAAGCTTTCTTT | CASSYYSGGLVAVEAFF
many | TRBJ2-1 | TRBD2 | TRBV6-4 | 16 | TGTGCCAGCAGTGACTCTACTAGCGGTTCCTACAATGAGCAGTTCTTC | CASSDSTSGSYNEQFF